Below, 17 T cell receptor beta chains from the same sample are listed, as sequenced in a study of graft-versus-host responses after intestinal transplantation. The data were produced by immunoSEQ multiplex PCR, yet TCRdb's version contains in-frame clones alone and is incomplete. The sample has 80,000 to 100,000 clones, about 89% seen once. Antigens of these TCRs are unknown. Sample: unstimulated CD4+ T cells sorted from spleen or lymph node cells, taken before intestinal transplant. These receptors all come from a human donor who received an intestinal transplant.

The chain has TRBV2 and TRBJ1-3; D remains unclear. The V end lost 0 bases, the J end lost 0 bases, and 6 bases lay between the germline ends. This CDR3 has 15 residues. Germline CDR1 SNHLY, CDR2 FYNNEI. CDR3 residues: CASSEAVSSGNTIYF. The CDR3 DNA reads TGTGCCAGCAGTGAAGCTGTTAGCTCTGGAAACACCATATATTTT.

The genes are TRBV21-1 and TRBJ2-3; the table calls TRBD2, which could not be checked here. TRBV21-1 is a documented pseudogene. The CDR3 extends over 13 amino acids. CDR3 sequence reads: CASSKPECLTQYF. As DNA, the CDR3 is TGTGCCAGCAGCAAACCCGAGTGCCTGACGCAGTATTTT.

The rearrangement links TRBV7-9 to TRBJ2-5; 12 bases line up with TRBD2. Trimming at V came to 5 bases and at J to 7 bases, leaving 5 bases not matched to a gene. In germline, CDR1 is SEHNR, CDR2 FQNEAQ (reference sequence). The CDR3 totals 14 residues. CDR3 residues: CASSPASGGVTQYF. The CDR3 DNA follows: TGTGCCAGCAGCCCCGCTAGCGGGGGGGTGACCCAGTACTTC.

This rearrangement joins TRBV27 to TRBJ1-3; D uncertain. In germline, CDR1 is MNHEY, CDR2 SMNVEV (reference sequence). The CDR3 covers 14 residues. V was clipped by 11 bases and J by 0 bases, with 14 bases between them. CDR3 nucleotide sequence: TGTGCCGGAGTCCACCAGAGCTCTGGAAACACCATATATTTT. Translated, it gives CAGVHQSSGNTIYF.

The chain carries TRBV2 and TRBJ2-5, with D possibly being TRBD1 (5 bases). The J call could be wrong; TRBJ2-7 is a better fit for the DNA end. In germline, CDR1 is SNHLY, CDR2 FYNNEI. The CDR3 sequence is 18 residues long. Here the CDR3 DNA reads TGTGCCAGCAGTGAGCTCCCAGTAGGGGTTTTAAGCTCCTACGAGCAGTACTTC. Protein product: CASSELPVGVLSSYEQYF.

V is TRBV5-5 and J is TRBJ2-7; D might be TRBD2 (6 bases). Germline CDR1 reads SGHKS; CDR2 reads YYEKEE (reference sequence). This CDR3 has 14 residues. Trimming took 4 bases from V and 3 from J, leaving 14 bases between them. The CDR3: CASSADYFDYEQYF. In DNA form, the CDR3 reads TGTGCCAGCAGCGCGGACTACTTTGACTACGAGCAGTACTTC.

A single count supports this clone. The chain combines TRBV20-1 with TRBJ2-1; D gene ambiguous. Between the trimmed V and J ends, which lost 0 bases and 7 bases, there was a span of 4 bases. The germline gives CDR1 DFQATT, CDR2 SNEGSKA (reference sequence). There are 11 residues in the CDR3. The CDR3 sequence: CSARDPNEQFF. The CDR3 DNA sequence: TGCAGTGCTAGAGATCCTAATGAGCAGTTCTTC.

V usage is TRBV2 and J usage is TRBJ1-3; a possible D gene is TRBD1 (5 bases). Deletions cut 2 bases from V and 0 bases from J, with 8 bases between. The CDR3 covers 15 residues. Germline CDR1 and CDR2: SNHLY and FYNNEI. The chain's CDR3 is CASSEKGVSGNTIYF. CDR3 sequence (DNA): TGTGCCAGCAGTGAAAAAGGGGTCTCTGGAAACACCATATATTTT.

As for this clone: At one boundary the junction diverges from the germline segment, which might be a read error. The chain uses TRBV9 and TRBJ2-2; 9 nucleotides match TRBD1. Germline CDR1 reads SGDLS; CDR2 reads YYNGEE. The CDR3 totals 15 residues. CDR3 DNA: TGTGCCAGCGGCCGACAGGGGGAGAACATCGGGGAGCTGTTTTTT. This codes for CASGRQGENIGELFF.

The rearrangement uses TRBV5-4 and TRBJ2-7, with TRBD1 matching over 11 bases. J was trimmed by 4 bases and V by 4 bases; bases with no gene match: 7. The CDR3 consists of 15 residues. Germline-derived CDR1 and CDR2 are SGHNT and YYREEE (reference sequence). The CDR3 DNA reads TGTGCCAGCAGCAAGACCGGGACAGGGGGGTACGAGCAGTACTTC. It codes for CASSKTGTGGYEQYF.

The genes are TRBV5-6 and TRBJ2-5; TRBD2 might be the D (5 bases). The CDR3 length is 13 residues. CDR1 is SGHDT, CDR2 YYEEEE, per germline. Trimming cost V 0 bases and J 4 bases, with 7 bases left between them. CDR3 in DNA: TGTGCCAGCAGCTTGGTAGGGAGAGAGACCCAGTACTTC. Residues: CASSLVGRETQYF.

V usage is TRBV30 and J usage is TRBJ1-2, with D hard to call. Per the germline V gene, CDR1 is GTSNPN and CDR2 is SVGIG (reference sequence). The CDR3 consists of 12 residues. Trimming removed 4 bases from V and 7 bases from J, with 13 bases in between. In DNA form, the CDR3 reads TGTGCCTGGAAGCGGACGTCATCTGGCTACACCTTC. This encodes CAWKRTSSGYTF.

The J gene is TRBJ1-4, the V gene TRBV6-5; the D is unclear. The CDR3 sequence is 13 residues long. Germline CDR1 MNHEY, CDR2 SVGAGI. Trimming shortened V by 10 bases and J by 0 bases, and 9 bases separated the two germline ends. The CDR3 region has the DNA TGTGCCACCTCAGCGTCAACTAATGAAAAACTGTTTTTT. Its protein is CATSASTNEKLFF.

The chain uses TRBV19 and TRBJ2-7, with a weak D call TRBD2 (5 bases). Trimming pared 4 bases from V and 3 bases from J, leaving 10 bases between. CDR3 length: 13 residues. Germline loops: CDR1 LNHDA, CDR2 SQIVND (reference sequence). The CDR3, as DNA: TGTGCCAGTAGTAGGACTCCTTTCTACGAGCAGTACTTC. The encoded protein is CASSRTPFYEQYF.

This clone was counted once. The CDR3 loop is CASSRQTSGGQDTQYF. CDR3 DNA: TGTGCCAGCAGCCGCCAGACTAGCGGGGGACAAGATACGCAGTATTTT. This sequence joins TRBV9 and TRBJ2-3, with 12 bases aligning to TRBD2. CDR1 is SGDLS, CDR2 YYNGEE, per germline. V shed 4 bases, J shed 5 bases, and the junction held 8 bases outside the gene matches. This CDR3 spans 16 amino acids.

The sample holds a few counts of this clone. This chain joins TRBV2 and TRBJ1-3; no clear D gene. The CDR3 consists of 14 residues. V lost 7 bases and J lost 3, with 13 bases in between. The V gene's germline CDR1 is SNHLY and CDR2 FYNNEI. The DNA of the CDR3 is TGTGCCAGCACCCATGAGTCCTTTGGAAACACCATATATTTT. It specifies CASTHESFGNTIYF. Complete variable domain (other parts from reference TRBV2 and TRBJ1-3): EPEVTQTPSHQVTQMGQEVILRCVPISNHLYFYWYRQILGQKVEFLVSFYNNEISEKSEIFDDQFSVERPDGSNFTLKIRSTKLEDSAMYFCASTHESFGNTIYFGEGSWLTVV.

The chain links TRBV7-3 to TRBJ2-7; no clear D gene. The CDR3 is made up of 13 amino acids. Trimming pared 7 bases from V and 0 bases from J, leaving 10 bases between. CDR1 is SGHTA and CDR2 is FQGTGA in the germline V gene. CDR3 in DNA: TGTGCCAGCACCCCCCGGTACTCCTACGAGCAGTACTTC. This gives the protein CASTPRYSYEQYF.